These 28 T cell receptor beta chains were sequenced from one sample in a study of yellow fever vaccine responses in identical twins. One entry per CDR3 protein results from TCRdb running MiXCR on the RT-PCR reads. In the table there are fewer than 35,000 distinct CDR3 sequences, almost 60% of which are singletons. This specimen consisted of T cells from blood (PBMCs), unsorted or a sorted subset (not recorded which), obtained before or after yellow fever vaccination (not recorded which). The receptors stem from a woman aged 18-30 years who received the yellow fever vaccine.

This clonotype was picked up a small number of times. The chain combines TRBV20-1 with TRBJ1-6, with TRBD1 as a possible D gene (6 bases). Per the germline V gene, CDR1 is DFQATT and CDR2 is SNEGSKA (reference sequence). There are 13 residues in the CDR3. The ends were cut back, 4 bases at V and 7 bases at J, with 11 bases in the middle. CDR3 sequence reads: CSATGEGNSPLHF. The CDR3 region has the DNA TGCAGTGCTACAGGGGAAGGCAATTCACCCCTCCACTTT.

V and J are TRBV11-1 and TRBJ2-7, with no clear D. The germline CDR1 and CDR2 sequences are SGHAT and FQDESV (reference sequence). V was clipped by 7 bases and J by 3 bases, with 10 bases between them. The CDR3 is 12 residues long. The chain's CDR3 is CASISVDYEQYF. The CDR3 region has the DNA TGTGCCAGCATCTCCGTGGACTACGAGCAGTACTTC.

The chain is built from TRBV5-6 and TRBJ2-7, with TRBD1 identical over 9 bases. Germline CDR1 and CDR2: SGHDT and YYEEEE. The trim removed 1 base at V and 5 bases at J, leaving 7 bases unmatched. CDR3 size: 15 residues. CDR3 bases: TGTGCCAGCAGCTTGACCGGACAGGGGAGGAACGAGCAGTACTTC. This sequence encodes CASSLTGQGRNEQYF. Full variable domain (rest looked up from reference TRBV5-6 and TRBJ2-7): DAGVTQSPTHLIKTRGQQVTLRCSPKSGHDTVSWYQQALGQGPQFIFQYYEEEERQRGNFPDRFSGHQFPNYSSELNVNALLLGDSALYLCASSLTGQGRNEQYFGPGTRLTVT.

This sequence joins TRBV2 and TRBJ2-4; a weak D match, TRBD1 (6 bases). Trimming removed 6 bases at V and 8 bases at J, with 23 bases between. The germline CDR1 and CDR2 sequences are SNHLY and FYNNEI. The CDR3 has 16 amino acids. CDR3 nucleotide sequence: TGTGCCAGCAGGCCTGCCGGGACCTTACCAGGGGACATTCAGTACTTC. It yields the protein CASRPAGTLPGDIQYF. Together with reference TRBV2 and TRBJ2-4, the CDR3 gives the full variable domain: EPEVTQTPSHQVTQMGQEVILRCVPISNHLYFYWYRQILGQKVEFLVSFYNNEISEKSEIFDDQFSVERPDGSNFTLKIRSTKLEDSAMYFCASRPAGTLPGDIQYFGAGTRLSVL.

The chain recombines TRBV4-1 with TRBJ1-5; a weak D match, TRBD1 (6 bases). Germline CDR1 MGHRA, CDR2 YSYEKL. The CDR3 sequence is 16 residues long. V lost 0 bases and J 2 bases, leaving 11 bases between the germline ends. CDR3 nucleotides: TGCGCCAGCAGCCAAGAGGAACAGGGAGGCAATCAGCCCCAGCATTTT. Encoded protein: CASSQEEQGGNQPQHF.

The chain joins TRBV10-1 to TRBJ2-2; D possibly corresponds to TRBD2 (6 bases). Trimming shortened V by 0 bases and J by 1 base, and 15 bases separated the two germline ends. The CDR3 has 18 residues. Germline V gives CDR1 WNHNN, CDR2 SYGVQD (reference sequence). CDR3 in DNA: TGCGCCAGCAGTGAGTCGAGTACGGGACTCCAGAACACCGGGGAGCTGTTTTTT. Protein: CASSESSTGLQNTGELFF.

The CDR3 spells CASSSTGTDTQYF. In nucleotides, the CDR3 is TGTGCCAGCAGTTCGACAGGGACAGATACGCAGTATTTT. This rearrangement joins TRBV12-3 or TRBV12-4 to TRBJ2-3; TRBD1 matches 7 bases. The CDR3 covers 13 residues. Unmatched junction bases numbered 1, after V lost 4 bases and J lost 3 bases.

This chain uses TRBV2 with TRBJ2-1, with 10 nucleotides matching TRBD2. CDR1 is SNHLY, CDR2 FYNNEI, per germline. The CDR3 spans 14 residues. V was pared by 7 bases and J by 6 bases, with 6 bases of the junction left unmatched. CDR3 residues: CASIATSGFNEQFF. The CDR3 DNA sequence: TGTGCCAGCATCGCGACTAGCGGGTTCAATGAGCAGTTCTTC.

CDR3 coding DNA: TGTGCCAGCTCACCCGGGACAGCAGAGACCCAGTACTTC. Translation gives CASSPGTAETQYF. The chain couples TRBV18 to TRBJ2-5; TRBD1 matches at 7 bases. The V and J ends lost 3 bases and 4 bases, in that order; junction bases with no gene match: 2. Germline assignment: CDR1 KGHSH and CDR2 LQKENI. This CDR3 is built from 13 residues.

This chain joins TRBV7-6 and TRBJ2-1, with D maybe TRBD2 (6 bases). The germline gives CDR1 SGHVS, CDR2 FNYEAQ. Trimming removed 5 bases at V and 3 bases at J, with 17 bases between. The CDR3 is 16 amino acids. The CDR3 nucleotides read TGTGCCAGCAGCCCCCTGCGGGGCCCCGACTACAATGAGCAGTTCTTC. Its protein product is CASSPLRGPDYNEQFF. The whole variable domain, remainder taken from reference TRBV7-6 and TRBJ2-1, is GAGVSQSPRYKVTKRGQDVALRCDPISGHVSLYWYRQALGQGPEFLTYFNYEAQQDKSGLPNDRFSAERPEGSISTLTIQRTEQRDSAMYRCASSPLRGPDYNEQFFGPGTRLTVL.

V gene TRBV29-1 combines with J gene TRBJ1-2; D is unresolved. This CDR3 is built from 12 residues. The V gene's germline CDR1 is SQVTM and CDR2 ANQGSEA. V lost 6 bases to trimming and J lost 3 bases, with 11 bases between them. CDR3 coding DNA: TGCAGCGTAGATACATCTGACTATGGCTACACCTTC. Translation: CSVDTSDYGYTF.

This clonotype was counted between two and nine times. The chain recombines TRBV10-3 with TRBJ1-3; a possible D gene is TRBD1 (6 bases). CDR1 ENHRY and CDR2 SYGVKD come from the germline V gene. CDR3 size: 13 residues. The V end lost 9 bases, the J end lost 8 bases, and 17 bases lay between the germline ends. The chain's CDR3 is CAIPTGAGDTIYF. The CDR3 nucleotides read TGTGCCATTCCGACAGGAGCAGGAGACACCATATATTTT.

There are a few counts of this clonotype. J is TRBJ2-1 and V is TRBV5-1; the D is unclear. From germline, CDR1 is SGHRS and CDR2 YFSETQ. This CDR3 spans 11 amino acids. Trimming shortened V by 5 bases and J by 10 bases, and 10 bases separated the two germline ends. The DNA of the CDR3 is TGCGCCAGCAGACTTTCTGGGGAGCAGTTCTTC. This encodes CASRLSGEQFF.

This clonotype was observed a few times. This chain connects TRBV5-5 to TRBJ1-1; D not certain. V lost 4 bases and J lost 0, with 13 bases in between. The CDR3 consists of 15 residues. CDR1 and CDR2 (germline): SGHKS, YYEKEE (reference sequence). Here the CDR3 reads CASSPAHSLNTEAFF. For the CDR3, the DNA is TGTGCCAGCAGCCCCGCCCACAGTTTGAACACTGAAGCTTTCTTT.

The chain uses TRBV12-3 or TRBV12-4 and TRBJ2-5; D is unclear. V shed 3 bases and J shed 1 base, with 6 bases lying between them. The CDR3 is 13 residues long. For the CDR3, the DNA is TGTGCCAGCAGTTTGGGCACCCAAGAGACCCAGTACTTC. Translating it yields CASSLGTQETQYF.

The V gene is TRBV2, the J gene TRBJ2-3; TRBD2 matches at 7 bases. Germline CDR1 reads SNHLY; CDR2 reads FYNNEI. The CDR3 totals 16 residues. The J segment lost 1 base and the V segment lost 7 bases, leaving 11 bases of the junction unmatched. The CDR3 reads CASKGLTLLGTDTQYF. The CDR3 DNA follows: TGTGCCAGCAAGGGACTAACTCTTCTCGGCACAGATACGCAGTATTTT.

The rearrangement links TRBV7-9 to TRBJ1-1; TRBD1 is a possible D gene (6 bases). The V end lost 5 bases, the J end lost 1 base, and 17 bases lay between the germline ends. The CDR3 sequence is 16 residues long. Germline V gene sequence: CDR1 SEHNR, CDR2 FQNEAQ (reference sequence). As DNA, the CDR3 is TGTGCCAGCAGCAAGGCTTTGGGGGGGCGGAACACTGAAGCTTTCTTT. Residues: CASSKALGGRNTEAFF.

This clonotype was seen a handful of times. The CDR3 sequence is CASSPSRGDTGELFF. The CDR3 coding sequence is TGTGCCAGCTCACCATCCAGGGGGGACACCGGGGAGCTGTTTTTT. The chain combines TRBV18 with TRBJ2-2; D may be TRBD1 (7 bases). The CDR3 has 15 residues. Looked up from germline, CDR1 is KGHSH and CDR2 is LQKENI. Trimming cost V 2 bases and J 3 bases, with 10 bases left between them.

This sequence joins TRBV19 and TRBJ2-1; no reliable D call. Germline CDR1 is LNHDA and CDR2 is SQIVND (reference sequence). V lost 6 bases and J 0 bases, leaving 15 bases between the germline ends. The CDR3 has 16 amino acids. The CDR3 region is CASSPLGSGSYNEQFF. Here the CDR3 DNA reads TGTGCCAGTAGCCCGCTTGGCTCAGGCTCCTACAATGAGCAGTTCTTC.

This clonotype was seen only a few times. The V and J genes are TRBV2 and TRBJ1-2; D remains ambiguous. The CDR3 runs to 13 residues. The V gene's germline CDR1 is SNHLY and CDR2 FYNNEI. V was cut by 4 bases and J by 1 base, with 7 bases left in between. The CDR3: CASSGRINYGYTF. In DNA, the CDR3 is TGTGCCAGCAGTGGGAGAATTAACTATGGCTACACCTTC.

The chain employs TRBV19 and TRBJ1-1, with D unresolved. Germline CDR1 reads LNHDA; CDR2 reads SQIVND (reference sequence). Deletions cut 1 base from V and 2 bases from J, with 2 bases between. This CDR3 region has 12 residues. CDR3 protein: CASSIGNTEAFF. The CDR3 nucleotides read TGTGCCAGTAGTATAGGCAACACTGAAGCTTTCTTT. The full variable domain, completed using reference TRBV19 and TRBJ1-1, is DGGITQSPKYLFRKEGQNVTLSCEQNLNHDAMYWYRQDPGQGLRLIYYSQIVNDFQKGDIAEGYSVSREKKESFPLTVTSAQKNPTAFYLCASSIGNTEAFFGQGTRLTVV.

The V and J genes are TRBV18 and TRBJ2-3, with 13 bases identical to TRBD2. The V gene's germline CDR1 is KGHSH and CDR2 LQKENI. Trimming removed 4 bases from V and 0 bases from J; junction bases left unmatched: 4. The length of the CDR3 is 17 residues. In nucleotides, the CDR3 is TGTGCCAGCTCACGGACTAGCGGGGGCCTAAGCACAGATACGCAGTATTTT. Protein product: CASSRTSGGLSTDTQYF.

The V call is TRBV12-3 or TRBV12-4, the J call TRBJ1-2; D is ambiguous. The CDR3 is made up of 13 amino acids. The germline V and J ends were trimmed by 6 bases and 4 bases, with 12 bases remaining between them. The CDR3 DNA is TGTGCCAGCAGCCTCAGTGGTAGCTATGGCTACACCTTC. Translation gives CASSLSGSYGYTF.

The rearrangement joins TRBV6-4 to TRBJ2-2; 8 nucleotides agree with TRBD1. CDR1 is MRHNA and CDR2 is SNTAGT in the germline V gene. The length of the CDR3 is 15 residues. The V gene end was trimmed by 0 bases and the J gene end by 6 bases; junction bases not matched to a gene: 3. The CDR3 sequence is CASSDSTGAAGELFF. The CDR3 DNA reads TGTGCCAGCAGTGACTCGACAGGGGCAGCCGGGGAGCTGTTTTTT.

The chain joins TRBV4-1 to TRBJ2-7; 8 bases map to TRBD1. The CDR3 spans 15 residues. With 2 bases clipped from V and 0 bases from J, the junction kept 3 bases outside the gene matches. CDR1 is MGHRA and CDR2 is YSYEKL in the germline V gene. CDR3 in DNA: TGCGCCAGCAGCCAAACTACAGGGGGCTCCTACGAGCAGTACGTC. This translates into CASSQTTGGSYEQYV.

This chain links TRBV18 with TRBJ2-2; D is perhaps TRBD1 or TRBD2 (5 bases each). Germline V gives CDR1 KGHSH, CDR2 LQKENI. Trimming removed 2 bases at V and 6 bases at J, with 10 bases between. This CDR3 contains 14 residues. This chain's CDR3 is CASSPGGISGELFF. The CDR3 nucleotides read TGTGCCAGCTCACCAGGGGGAATATCCGGGGAGCTGTTTTTT.

CDR3 in amino acids: CASGGRLNEKLFF. The CDR3 nucleotides read TGTGCCAGCGGGGGCAGGCTTAATGAAAAACTGTTTTTT. The chain carries TRBV28 and TRBJ1-4; D possibly corresponds to TRBD1 (6 bases). Trimming left V 8 bases short and J 4 bases short, with 11 bases between. This CDR3 contains 13 residues. Looked up from germline, CDR1 is MDHEN and CDR2 is SYDVKM.

J is TRBJ2-7 and V is TRBV18; D perhaps matches TRBD2 (6 bases). V was pared by 3 bases and J by 4 bases, with 13 bases between. Germline V gives CDR1 KGHSH, CDR2 LQKENI. The CDR3 extends over 14 amino acids. The CDR3 is CASSPDGSRYEQYF. The CDR3 bases are TGTGCCAGCTCACCTGACGGGAGTAGGTACGAGCAGTACTTC.